These 19 T cell receptor beta chains came from one sample sequenced in a study of T cells after yellow fever vaccination. One entry per CDR3 protein, called by TCRdb with MiXCR from the 5' RACE reads. Among 120,000 to 150,000 distinct CDR3 sequences listed, 7.7% were seen once. The starting material was CD4+ T cells sorted from PBMCs, obtained 5 days after the yellow fever booster vaccination. Source of these receptors: a man aged 30 to 39 who received the YFV17D yellow fever vaccine.

In this sample, this clonotype turned up many times. V is TRBV7-2 and J is TRBJ1-5; tentative D call: TRBD1 (6 bases). Germline loops: CDR1 SGHTA, CDR2 FQGNSA. Trimming shortened V by 5 bases and J by 6 bases, and 23 bases separated the two germline ends. This CDR3 region has 17 residues. CDR3 sequence reads: CASSLTEGVGGGQPQHF. CDR3 sequence (DNA): TGTGCCAGCAGCCTCACCGAGGGGGTGGGCGGGGGTCAGCCCCAGCATTTT.

The sample holds many counts of this clonotype. CDR3 nucleotides: TGCGCCAGCAGCTTGGACCTACTAGAGACCCAGTACTTC. This encodes CASSLDLLETQYF. This rearrangement joins TRBV5-1 to TRBJ2-5; D gene uncertain. Trimming took off 0 bases at V and 4 bases at J, with 7 bases between the two ends. The V gene's germline CDR1 is SGHRS and CDR2 YFSETQ. CDR3 length equals 13 residues.

This clonotype came up many times. This chain uses TRBV7-6 with TRBJ2-3; D is unresolved. Germline lookup yields CDR1 SGHVS and CDR2 FNYEAQ. This CDR3 spans 15 amino acids. Trimming removed 5 bases at V and 2 bases at J, with 14 bases between. The CDR3 loop reads CASSRRPGTTDTQYF. Written as DNA, the CDR3 is TGTGCCAGCAGCCGAAGGCCCGGAACCACAGATACGCAGTATTTT.

This chain links TRBV28 with TRBJ2-7; possible D gene TRBD1, 6 bases. The CDR3 is 14 residues long. Trimming stripped 5 bases from V and 4 bases from J, with 15 bases between. The germline CDR1 and CDR2 sequences are MDHEN and SYDVKM. The CDR3 here is CASSPTGFGYEQYF. The CDR3 DNA reads as TGTGCCAGCAGTCCTACAGGGTTCGGGTACGAGCAGTACTTC.

This clonotype was detected ten times or more. Here the CDR3 DNA reads TGCGCCAGCAGCTTAAGAGGGGACAGGGGGCGGAGAGAGCAGTACTTC. Protein: CASSLRGDRGRREQYF. The chain employs TRBV5-1 and TRBJ2-7; TRBD1 matches at 12 bases. Looked up from germline, CDR1 is SGHRS and CDR2 is YFSETQ. The trim removed 2 bases at V and 7 bases at J, leaving 10 bases unmatched. CDR3 length: 16 amino acids.

The chain carries TRBV21-1 and TRBJ2-2; no check of the table's D call, TRBD1, against the DNA was made. TRBV21-1 is a pseudogene segment. The CDR3 sequence is 14 residues long. Written as DNA, the CDR3 is TGTGCCAGCAGCAGCCCGGGGGACACCGGGGAGCTGTTTTTT. Its translation: CASSSPGDTGELFF.

The sample holds many counts of this clonotype. The chain uses TRBV7-2 and TRBJ2-3; 11 nucleotides line up with TRBD2. CDR3 length: 14 amino acids. The J segment lost 1 base and the V segment lost 7 bases, leaving 1 base of the junction unmatched. The germline V gene encodes CDR1 SGHTA and CDR2 FQGNSA. The CDR3 reads CASISGRGTDTQYF. The DNA for the CDR3 is TGTGCCAGCATTAGCGGGAGGGGCACAGATACGCAGTATTTT.

Many counts were recorded for this clonotype. The rearrangement joins TRBV5-1 to TRBJ2-3, with D possibly TRBD2 on 5 matching bases. The V end lost 5 bases, the J end lost 0 bases, and 13 bases lay between the germline ends. This CDR3 contains 15 residues. Germline CDR1 and CDR2: SGHRS and YFSETQ. In DNA, the CDR3 is TGCGCCAGCAGTCCCGGGCGGGTGAGCACAGATACGCAGTATTTT. Protein product: CASSPGRVSTDTQYF.

This clonotype was observed many times. The CDR3 here is CASSSRTAANTGELFF. CDR3 DNA sequence: TGTGCCAGCAGCTCAAGGACAGCCGCGAACACCGGGGAGCTGTTTTTT. The chain combines TRBV5-5 with TRBJ2-2, with TRBD1 as a possible D gene (6 bases). Trimming took off 3 bases at V and 0 bases at J, with 12 bases between the two ends. Germline CDR1 SGHKS, CDR2 YYEKEE (reference sequence). This CDR3 contains 16 residues.

This clonotype was detected many times. The chain uses TRBV29-1 and TRBJ2-6, with 9 bases lining up with TRBD1. CDR1 is SQVTM and CDR2 is ANQGSEA in the germline V gene. The CDR3 spans 15 residues. The V segment lost 7 bases and the J segment 2 bases; nucleotides outside the gene matches: 6. CDR3 DNA sequence: TGCAGCGCCCGACAGGGGGTCGCTGGGGCCAACGTCCTGACTTTC. Protein sequence: CSARQGVAGANVLTF.

This clonotype has a count of ten or more. The chain uses TRBV11-2 and TRBJ2-5; D remains ambiguous. CDR1 SGHAT and CDR2 FQNNGV come from the germline V gene. With 1 base removed from V and 4 bases from J, the gap between germline ends came to 10 bases. The CDR3 runs to 14 residues. The CDR3, as DNA: TGTGCCAGCAGCTTAGTGGGTAGCAGAGAGACCCAGTACTTC. Its protein product is CASSLVGSRETQYF.

This clonotype has a count of ten or more. The chain combines TRBV7-2 with TRBJ1-6, with 9 bases matching TRBD1. The CDR3 spans 15 residues. The V gene's germline CDR1 is SGHTA and CDR2 FQGNSA. With 10 bases clipped from V and 4 bases from J, the junction kept 8 bases outside the gene matches. The CDR3 nucleotides read TGTGCCACCTCCGGGACAGGGTGGTATAATTCACCCCTCCACTTT. The encoded protein is CATSGTGWYNSPLHF.

In this sample, this clonotype turned up many times. The chain joins TRBV7-2 to TRBJ2-3; the D is unclear. Germline V gene data show CDR1 as SGHTA and CDR2 as FQGNSA. V dropped 1 base and J dropped 6 bases, with 11 bases sitting between them. The CDR3 extends over 14 amino acids. Written as DNA, the CDR3 is TGTGCCAGCAGCTTAGGACGGATCCCGGATACGCAGTATTTT. Residues: CASSLGRIPDTQYF.

This clonotype was observed many times. CDR3 DNA: TGTGCCAGCAGCTCGGGCTGGGACAGGGAAAACACCGGGGAGCTGTTTTTT. This codes for CASSSGWDRENTGELFF. The chain recombines TRBV28 with TRBJ2-2, with 9 bases aligning to TRBD1. CDR1 is MDHEN and CDR2 is SYDVKM in the germline V gene. The trim removed 6 bases at V and 2 bases at J, leaving 10 bases unmatched. The CDR3 contains 17 residues.

This clonotype appeared a few times. V gene TRBV6-2 or TRBV6-3 combines with J gene TRBJ2-3; TRBD2 aligns across 9 bases. The V gene end was trimmed by 0 bases and the J gene end by 3 bases; junction bases not matched to a gene: 4. The germline V gene has CDR1 MNHEY and CDR2 SVGEGT. This CDR3 has 16 amino acids. CDR3 nucleotide sequence: TGTGCCAGCAGTTACTCGGCGACTAGCGGAACAGATACGCAGTATTTT. The encoded protein is CASSYSATSGTDTQYF.

In this sample, this clonotype turned up many times. In nucleotides, the CDR3 is TGTGCCAGCAGTATAAAGGGCGGTTCCGGGGAGCTGTTTTTT. As protein: CASSIKGGSGELFF. This rearrangement joins TRBV7-9 to TRBJ2-2; D is uncertain. The CDR3 length is 14 residues. The germline V and J ends were trimmed by 6 bases and 6 bases, with 14 bases remaining between them. Germline loops: CDR1 SEHNR, CDR2 FQNEAQ (reference sequence).

This clonotype was seen just once. A read error may explain this, as a much larger clone is one base away. V gene TRBV12-3 or TRBV12-4 combines with J gene TRBJ2-1, with D possibly TRBD2 on 6 matching bases. Trimming cost V 3 bases and J 8 bases, with 14 bases left between them. CDR3 size: 14 residues. CDR3 sequence: CASSFYVEGYEQFF. DNA for the CDR3: TGTGCCAGCAGTTTCTACGTGGAGGGCTATGAGCAGTTCTTC.

This clonotype was observed at least ten times. This chain links TRBV19 with TRBJ1-2, with 7 positions matching TRBD1. Germline CDR1 and CDR2: LNHDA and SQIVND (reference sequence). Unmatched junction bases numbered 7, after V lost 7 bases and J lost 8 bases. This CDR3 spans 12 amino acids. The CDR3 DNA is TGTGCCAGTACCGAAGGGGGCCGAGGCTACACCTTC. Encoded protein: CASTEGGRGYTF.

This clonotype was seen ten or more times. The chain combines TRBV7-2 with TRBJ2-7; 7 bases align to TRBD2. With V trimmed by 5 bases and J by 5 bases, 6 bases remained unmatched. Germline CDR1 is SGHTA and CDR2 is FQGNSA. The CDR3 contains 13 residues. This chain's CDR3 is CASSPTSSNEQYF. The CDR3 bases are TGTGCCAGCAGCCCGACTAGCTCTAACGAGCAGTACTTC.